This TCR beta chain was observed in a study of human T cells and chemical hapten exposure. This clonotype has at least ten counts. V shed 0 bases and J 5 bases; nucleotides not matched to a gene: 7. CDR1 and CDR2 (germline): SGHRS, YFSETQ. This CDR3 contains 15 residues. TCRdb independently ran MiXCR on the RACE reads; one entry per CDR3 protein. The sample lists under 450,000 distinct CDR3 sequences, roughly 4.8% occurring once. The time point denotes: patch test 1, 2 weeks after DPC sensitization. Treatment: therapeutic diphenylcyclopropenone sensitization with weekly scalp DPC. The gene calls are TRBV5-1 and TRBJ2-5; 7 bases map to TRBD2. The receptor's source is a woman in her forties or fifties with alopecia areata. Some clones in this sample may be carry-over from other donors' samples. The starting material was whole blood, obtained in connection with sensitization to the hapten diphenylcyclopropenone (DPC). In DNA form, the CDR3 reads TGCGCCAGCAGCTTGGCGGGGGGAAGAACGGAGACCCAGTACTTC. It codes for CASSLAGGRTETQYF.